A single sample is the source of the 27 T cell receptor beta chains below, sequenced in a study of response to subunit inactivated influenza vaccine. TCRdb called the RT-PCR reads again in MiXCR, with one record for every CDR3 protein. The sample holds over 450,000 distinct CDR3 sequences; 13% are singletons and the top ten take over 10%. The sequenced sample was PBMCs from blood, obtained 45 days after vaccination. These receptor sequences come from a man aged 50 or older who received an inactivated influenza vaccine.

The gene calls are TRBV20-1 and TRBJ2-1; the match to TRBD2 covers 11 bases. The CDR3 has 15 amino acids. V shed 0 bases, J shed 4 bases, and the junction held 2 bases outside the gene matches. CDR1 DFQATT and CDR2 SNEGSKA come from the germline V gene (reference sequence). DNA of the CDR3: TGCAGTGCTAGAGAATTAGCGGGAGGGTACAATGAGCAGTTCTTC. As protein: CSARELAGGYNEQFF.

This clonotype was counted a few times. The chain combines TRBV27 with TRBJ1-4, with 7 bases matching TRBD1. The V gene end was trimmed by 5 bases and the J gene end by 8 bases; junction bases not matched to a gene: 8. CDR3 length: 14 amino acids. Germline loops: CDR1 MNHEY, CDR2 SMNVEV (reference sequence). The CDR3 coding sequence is TGTGCCAGCAGTGATACAGGGGTACGGGAAAAACTGTTTTTT. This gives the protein CASSDTGVREKLFF. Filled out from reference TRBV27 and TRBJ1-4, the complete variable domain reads EAQVTQNPRYLITVTGKKLTVTCSQNMNHEYMSWYRQDPGLGLRQIYYSMNVEVTDKGDVPEGYKVSRKEKRNFPLILESPSPNQTSLYFCASSDTGVREKLFFGSGTQLSVL.

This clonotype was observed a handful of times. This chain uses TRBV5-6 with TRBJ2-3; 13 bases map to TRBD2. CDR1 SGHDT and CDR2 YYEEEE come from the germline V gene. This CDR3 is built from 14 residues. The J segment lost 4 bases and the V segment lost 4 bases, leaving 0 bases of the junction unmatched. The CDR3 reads CASSTSGRADTQYF. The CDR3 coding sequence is TGTGCCAGCAGCACTAGCGGGAGGGCAGATACGCAGTATTTT.

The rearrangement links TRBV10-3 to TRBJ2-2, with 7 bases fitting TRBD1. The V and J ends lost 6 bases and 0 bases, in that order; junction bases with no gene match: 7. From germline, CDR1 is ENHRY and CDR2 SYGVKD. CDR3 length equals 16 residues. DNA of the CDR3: TGTGCCATCAGGGCCGACAGGGCCTCGAACACCGGGGAGCTGTTTTTT. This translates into CAIRADRASNTGELFF.

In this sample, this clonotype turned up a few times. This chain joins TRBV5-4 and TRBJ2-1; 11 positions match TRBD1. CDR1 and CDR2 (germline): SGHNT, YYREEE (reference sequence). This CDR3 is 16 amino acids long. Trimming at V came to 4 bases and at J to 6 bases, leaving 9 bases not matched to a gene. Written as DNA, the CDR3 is TGTGCCAGCAGCCCGCTTGGGACAGGGGGGACCAATGAGCAGTTCTTC. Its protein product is CASSPLGTGGTNEQFF.

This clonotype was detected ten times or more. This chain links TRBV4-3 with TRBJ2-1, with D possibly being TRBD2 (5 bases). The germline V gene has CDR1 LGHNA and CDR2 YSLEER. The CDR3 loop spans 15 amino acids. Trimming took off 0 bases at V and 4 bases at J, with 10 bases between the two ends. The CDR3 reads CASSQDTDFYNEQFF. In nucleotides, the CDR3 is TGCGCCAGCAGCCAAGATACGGACTTTTACAATGAGCAGTTCTTC.

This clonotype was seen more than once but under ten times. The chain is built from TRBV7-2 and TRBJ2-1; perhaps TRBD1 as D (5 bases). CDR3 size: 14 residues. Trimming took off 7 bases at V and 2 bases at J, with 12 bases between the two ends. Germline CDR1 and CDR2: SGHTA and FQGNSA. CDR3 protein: CASTLDKAYNEQFF. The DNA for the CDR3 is TGTGCCAGCACCCTGGACAAGGCCTACAATGAGCAGTTCTTC.

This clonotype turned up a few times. The CDR3 DNA reads TGTGCCAGCAGCATTACACAGCTCTCTGGAAACACCATATATTTT. As protein: CASSITQLSGNTIYF. This chain connects TRBV9 to TRBJ1-3, with D unclear. V lost 4 bases and J lost 0, with 11 bases in between. The CDR3 runs to 15 residues. Germline CDR1 is SGDLS and CDR2 is YYNGEE. The whole variable domain, filled in from reference TRBV9 and TRBJ1-3, reads DSGVTQTPKHLITATGQRVTLRCSPRSGDLSVYWYQQSLDQGLQFLIQYYNGEERAKGNILERFSAQQFPDLHSELNLSSLELGDSALYFCASSITQLSGNTIYFGEGSWLTVV.

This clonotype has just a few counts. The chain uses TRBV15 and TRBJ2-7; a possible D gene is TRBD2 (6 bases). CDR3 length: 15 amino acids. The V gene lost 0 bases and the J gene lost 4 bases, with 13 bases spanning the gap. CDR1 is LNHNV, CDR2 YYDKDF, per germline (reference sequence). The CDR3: CATSRDPWGEYEQYF. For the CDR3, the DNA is TGTGCCACCAGCAGAGATCCGTGGGGGGAATACGAGCAGTACTTC.

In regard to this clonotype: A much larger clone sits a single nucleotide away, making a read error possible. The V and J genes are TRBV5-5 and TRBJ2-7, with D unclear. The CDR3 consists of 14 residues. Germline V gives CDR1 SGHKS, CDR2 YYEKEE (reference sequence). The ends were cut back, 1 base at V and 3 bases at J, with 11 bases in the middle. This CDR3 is CASSLYWGNYEQYF. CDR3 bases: TGTGCCAGCAGCTTGTACTGGGGAAACTACGAGCAGTACTTC.

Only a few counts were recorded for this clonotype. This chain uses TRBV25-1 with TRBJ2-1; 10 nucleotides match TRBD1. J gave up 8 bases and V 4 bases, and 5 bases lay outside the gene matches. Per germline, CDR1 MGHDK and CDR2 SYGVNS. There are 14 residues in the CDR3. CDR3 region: CASSVGQGFDEQFF. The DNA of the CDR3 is TGTGCCAGCAGTGTGGGACAGGGGTTCGATGAGCAGTTCTTC.

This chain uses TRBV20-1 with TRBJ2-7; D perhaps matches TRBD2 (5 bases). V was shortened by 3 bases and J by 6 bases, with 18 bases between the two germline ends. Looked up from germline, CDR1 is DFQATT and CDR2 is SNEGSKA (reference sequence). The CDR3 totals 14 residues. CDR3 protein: CSASPGYPGVEQYF. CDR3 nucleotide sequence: TGCAGTGCTAGCCCGGGCTACCCCGGGGTCGAGCAGTACTTC.

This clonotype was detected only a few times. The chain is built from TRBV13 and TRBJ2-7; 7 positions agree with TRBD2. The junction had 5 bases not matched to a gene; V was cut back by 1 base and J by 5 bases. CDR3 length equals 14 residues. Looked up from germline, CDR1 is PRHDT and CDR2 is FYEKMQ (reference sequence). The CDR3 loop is CASSLDPLADEQYF. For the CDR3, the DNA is TGTGCCAGCAGCTTAGACCCCCTAGCGGACGAGCAGTACTTC.

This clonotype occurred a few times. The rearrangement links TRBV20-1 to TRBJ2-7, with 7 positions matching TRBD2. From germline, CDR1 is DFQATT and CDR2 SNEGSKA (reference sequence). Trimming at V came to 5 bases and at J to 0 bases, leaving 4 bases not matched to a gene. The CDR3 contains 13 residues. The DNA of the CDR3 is TGCAGTGCTTTAGCGGGTCTCTCCTACGAGCAGTACTTC. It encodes CSALAGLSYEQYF.

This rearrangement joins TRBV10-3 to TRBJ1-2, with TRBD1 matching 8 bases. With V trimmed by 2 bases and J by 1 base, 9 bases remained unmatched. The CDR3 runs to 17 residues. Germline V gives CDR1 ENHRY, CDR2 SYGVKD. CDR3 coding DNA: TGTGCCATCAGTGAGAACGTGGGACAGGCAATTAACTATGGCTACACCTTC. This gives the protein CAISENVGQAINYGYTF.

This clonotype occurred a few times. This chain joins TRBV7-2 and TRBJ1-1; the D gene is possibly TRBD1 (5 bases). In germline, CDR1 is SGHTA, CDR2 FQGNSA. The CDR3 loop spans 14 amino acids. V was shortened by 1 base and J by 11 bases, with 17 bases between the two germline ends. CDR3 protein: CASSLGVTGLRAFF. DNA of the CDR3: TGTGCCAGCAGCTTAGGCGTCACGGGGCTAAGGGCTTTCTTT.

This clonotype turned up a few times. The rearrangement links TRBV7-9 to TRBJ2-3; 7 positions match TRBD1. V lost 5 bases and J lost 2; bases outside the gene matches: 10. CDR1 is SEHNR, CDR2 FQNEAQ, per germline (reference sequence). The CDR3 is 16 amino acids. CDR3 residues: CASSPEGAPYTDTQYF. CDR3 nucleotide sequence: TGTGCCAGCAGCCCCGAGGGGGCGCCCTACACAGATACGCAGTATTTT.

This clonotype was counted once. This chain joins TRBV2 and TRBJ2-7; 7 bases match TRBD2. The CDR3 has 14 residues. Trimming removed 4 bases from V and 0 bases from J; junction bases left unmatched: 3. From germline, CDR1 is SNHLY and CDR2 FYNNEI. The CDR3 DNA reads TGTGCCAGCAGTGGGGAGGGCATCTCCTACGAGCAGTACTTC. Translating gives CASSGEGISYEQYF. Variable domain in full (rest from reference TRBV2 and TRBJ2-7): EPEVTQTPSHQVTQMGQEVILRCVPISNHLYFYWYRQILGQKVEFLVSFYNNEISEKSEIFDDQFSVERPDGSNFTLKIRSTKLEDSAMYFCASSGEGISYEQYFGPGTRLTVT.

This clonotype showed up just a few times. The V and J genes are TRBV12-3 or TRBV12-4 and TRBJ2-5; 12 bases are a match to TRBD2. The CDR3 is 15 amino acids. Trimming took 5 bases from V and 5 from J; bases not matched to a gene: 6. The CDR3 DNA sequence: TGTGCCAGCAGTCACCGACTAGCGGGAGTGGAGACCCAGTACTTC. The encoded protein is CASSHRLAGVETQYF.

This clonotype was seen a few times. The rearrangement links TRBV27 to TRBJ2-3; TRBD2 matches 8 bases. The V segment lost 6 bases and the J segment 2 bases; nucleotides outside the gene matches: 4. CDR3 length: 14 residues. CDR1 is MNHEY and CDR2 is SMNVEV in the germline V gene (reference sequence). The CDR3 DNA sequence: TGTGCCAGCAGGATACTAGCGGACACAGATACGCAGTATTTT. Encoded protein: CASRILADTDTQYF.

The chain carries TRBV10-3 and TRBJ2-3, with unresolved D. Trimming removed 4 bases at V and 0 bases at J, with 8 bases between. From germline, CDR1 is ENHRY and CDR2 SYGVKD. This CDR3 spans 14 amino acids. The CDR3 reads CAISALDSTDTQYF. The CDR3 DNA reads TGTGCCATCAGTGCCCTAGACAGCACAGATACGCAGTATTTT.

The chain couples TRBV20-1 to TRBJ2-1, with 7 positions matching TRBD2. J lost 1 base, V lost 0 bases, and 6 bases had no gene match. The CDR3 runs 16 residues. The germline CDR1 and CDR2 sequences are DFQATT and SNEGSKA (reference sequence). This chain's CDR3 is CSARDQWGGSYNEQFF. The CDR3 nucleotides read TGCAGTGCTAGAGATCAATGGGGGGGGTCCTACAATGAGCAGTTCTTC.

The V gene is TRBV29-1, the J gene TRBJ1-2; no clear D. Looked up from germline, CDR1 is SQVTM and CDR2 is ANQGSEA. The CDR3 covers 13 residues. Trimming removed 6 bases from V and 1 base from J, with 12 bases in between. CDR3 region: CSVRTLHNYGYTF. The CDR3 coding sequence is TGCAGCGTCCGGACCCTACATAACTATGGCTACACCTTC.

The CDR3 loop is CSARGQSSYNEQFF. The CDR3 bases are TGCAGTGCTAGAGGTCAGAGCTCCTACAATGAGCAGTTCTTC. The chain links TRBV20-1 to TRBJ2-1; D gene uncertain. CDR3 size: 14 residues. V lost 1 base to trimming and J lost 0 bases, with 7 bases between them. Per the germline V gene, CDR1 is DFQATT and CDR2 is SNEGSKA (reference sequence).

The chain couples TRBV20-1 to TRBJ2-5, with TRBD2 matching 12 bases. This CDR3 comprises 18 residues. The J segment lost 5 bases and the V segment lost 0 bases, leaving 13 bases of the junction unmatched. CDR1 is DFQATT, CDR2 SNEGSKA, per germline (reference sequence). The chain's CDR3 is CSARDWRNLAGGSETQYF. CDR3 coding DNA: TGCAGTGCTAGAGATTGGCGGAATCTAGCGGGGGGGTCCGAGACCCAGTACTTC.

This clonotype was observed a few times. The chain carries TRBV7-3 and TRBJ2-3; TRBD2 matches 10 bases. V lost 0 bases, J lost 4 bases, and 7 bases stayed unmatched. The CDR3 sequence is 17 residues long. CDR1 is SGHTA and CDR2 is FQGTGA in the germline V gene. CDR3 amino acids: CASSLTPKRGGADTQYF. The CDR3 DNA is TGTGCCAGCAGCTTAACCCCCAAGCGGGGGGGCGCAGATACGCAGTATTTT. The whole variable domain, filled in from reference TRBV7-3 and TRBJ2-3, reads GAGVSQTPSNKVTEKGKYVELRCDPISGHTALYWYRQSLGQGPEFLIYFQGTGAADDSGLPNDRFFAVRPEGSVSTLKIQRTERGDSAVYLCASSLTPKRGGADTQYFGPGTRLTVL.

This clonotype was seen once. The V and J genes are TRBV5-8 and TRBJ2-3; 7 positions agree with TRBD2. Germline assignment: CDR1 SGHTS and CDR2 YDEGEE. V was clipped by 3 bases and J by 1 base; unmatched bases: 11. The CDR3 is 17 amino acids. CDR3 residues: CASSSLGGSIGTDTQYF. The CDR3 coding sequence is TGTGCCAGCAGCTCCCTCGGGGGGAGCATCGGCACAGATACGCAGTATTTT.